Described below is a single TCR beta chain sequence and its context. Its specificity is not known. This specimen belongs to a study of blood T cells in healthy people across ages. General study results and limits: Donor CMV status was unknown, possibly confounding expanded clonotype changes.

No fewer than 5 micrograms of total RNA were isolated from every sample. This CDR3 contains 15 residues. Germline values: CDR1 MNHEY, CDR2 SVGEGT. The V segment lost 7 bases and the J segment 2 bases; nucleotides outside the gene matches: 7. A J-beta primer mix and a sample-barcoded 5' primer were used in a second PCR of roughly 6 to 12 cycles. TCRdb reanalysed the 5' RACE reads using MiXCR and keeps one entry per CDR3 protein. Among approximately 960,000 distinct CDR3 sequences listed, just under 30% were seen once. The same sample was also studied in work on T cells of mothers and their children. From that second work: All donors were healthy and Caucasian; they were three mothers and their six children. The study found slightly higher but non-significant overlap in related versus unrelated mother-child pairs.

The chain joins TRBV6-2 or TRBV6-3 to TRBJ2-1; 8 positions match TRBD2. Sequencing input: blood. This sequence was found in a middle-aged woman in good health. The CDR3 DNA follows: TGTGCCAGCACTCGGGACGGGGGGGCCTACAATGAGCAGTTCTTC. This sequence encodes CASTRDGGAYNEQFF.